These 16 T cell receptor beta chains originate from one sample sequenced in a study of T cell repertoires in cytomegalovirus infection. MiXCR, run by TCRdb on the reads, gives a single entry per CDR3 protein. The table has 310,000 or so distinct CDR3 sequences, 17% seen once. Sequencing was performed on PBMCs. The receptors come from a human donor in good health (CMV status not recorded). Some clones in this sample may be carry-over from other donors' samples.

This clonotype appeared a few times. The chain recombines TRBV2 with TRBJ2-5, with D possibly being TRBD1 or TRBD2 (5 bases each). This CDR3 is built from 17 residues. CDR1 and CDR2 (germline): SNHLY, FYNNEI. Trimming pared 4 bases from V and 2 bases from J, leaving 20 bases between. The CDR3 nucleotides read TGTGCCAGCAGTGTGCGGAAGGCAGGGACCCGTCAAGAGACCCAGTACTTC. Encoded protein: CASSVRKAGTRQETQYF.

The CDR3 DNA is TGCAGTGCTTCCCAGGTGGTGGGAAATTCACCCCTCCACTTT. Translated, it gives CSASQVVGNSPLHF. The V call is TRBV20-1, the J call TRBJ1-6; D is undetermined. The germline V gene encodes CDR1 DFQATT and CDR2 SNEGSKA (reference sequence). Between the trimmed V and J ends, which lost 5 bases and 7 bases, there was a span of 15 bases. This CDR3 contains 14 residues.

A few counts support this clonotype. This chain uses TRBV12-3 or TRBV12-4 with TRBJ1-5; tentative D call: TRBD1 (6 bases). CDR3 length: 14 residues. The V and J ends lost 6 bases and 5 bases respectively, with 14 bases between them. CDR3 DNA: TGTGCCAGCAGCTTGGGGGGCCAGGATCAGCCCCAGCATTTT. Protein product: CASSLGGQDQPQHF.

This clonotype came up a few times. The chain combines TRBV27 with TRBJ1-6, with TRBD1 matching over 8 bases. The CDR3 length is 14 residues. Trimming removed 4 bases from V and 6 bases from J; junction bases left unmatched: 2. In germline, CDR1 is MNHEY, CDR2 SMNVEV (reference sequence). CDR3 in DNA: TGTGCCAGCAGTTGGACAGGGACTAATTCACCCCTCCACTTT. Residues: CASSWTGTNSPLHF.

This clonotype was seen ten or more times. The chain recombines TRBV12-3 or TRBV12-4 with TRBJ1-5; D not certain. V was trimmed by 6 bases and J by 0 bases, leaving 9 bases between them. This CDR3 is 14 amino acids long. The CDR3 protein is CASSPSNSNQPQHF. CDR3 bases: TGTGCCAGCAGCCCCTCAAATAGCAATCAGCCCCAGCATTTT.

The gene calls are TRBV20-1 and TRBJ2-5, with 10 bases matching TRBD2. CDR3 size: 14 residues. Germline lookup yields CDR1 DFQATT and CDR2 SNEGSKA (reference sequence). The trim removed 0 bases at V and 9 bases at J, leaving 7 bases unmatched. The CDR3 coding sequence is TGCAGTGCTAGAGACCAAACTAGCGGGGTGTCCCAGTACTTC. This translates into CSARDQTSGVSQYF.

The chain has TRBV29-1 and TRBJ1-2; weak D call: TRBD1 (5 bases). This CDR3 has 12 residues. Germline assignment: CDR1 SQVTM and CDR2 ANQGSEA. The V end lost 1 base, the J end lost 6 bases, and 9 bases lay between the germline ends. The CDR3 coding sequence is TGCAGCGTTGAAGGGCAGGGAGATGGCTACACCTTC. Encoded protein: CSVEGQGDGYTF. The full variable domain, its missing parts supplied by reference TRBV29-1 and TRBJ1-2, is SAVISQKPSRDICQRGTSLTIQCQVDSQVTMMFWYRQQPGQSLTLIATANQGSEATYESGFVIDKFPISRPNLTFSTLTVSNMSPEDSSIYLCSVEGQGDGYTFGSGTRLTVV.

The CDR3 DNA is TGCAGCGTTGAAGATCGGCAGGCCGCCTATGGCTACACCTTC. It codes for CSVEDRQAAYGYTF. V usage is TRBV29-1 and J usage is TRBJ1-2; D not certain. V gave up 0 bases and J gave up 4 bases, with 12 bases separating them. Germline values: CDR1 SQVTM, CDR2 ANQGSEA. This CDR3 comprises 14 residues.

The chain employs TRBV4-1 and TRBJ1-1, with TRBD1 as a possible D gene (5 bases). Germline V gives CDR1 MGHRA, CDR2 YSYEKL. This CDR3 is built from 14 residues. The V end was cut by 4 bases, the J end by 5 bases, with 14 bases between. The CDR3: CASSLTLGGTEAFF. The CDR3 DNA reads as TGCGCCAGCAGCCTCACGTTGGGGGGGACTGAAGCTTTCTTT.

This clonotype was picked up many times. The chain recombines TRBV6-5 with TRBJ2-1; D is possibly TRBD1 (5 bases). The V and J ends lost 0 bases and 8 bases respectively, with 11 bases between them. Germline V gene lookup returns CDR1 MNHEY and CDR2 SVGAGI. This CDR3 comprises 14 residues. CDR3 DNA: TGTGCCAGCAGTTACTCGGGTGGCAGGGATGAGCAGTTCTTC. Protein: CASSYSGGRDEQFF.

This clonotype appeared a few times. The V gene is TRBV6-1, the J gene TRBJ2-2, with D unresolved. The V gene's germline CDR1 is MNHNS and CDR2 SASEGT. This CDR3 has 16 amino acids. V gave up 7 bases and J gave up 0 bases, with 15 bases separating them. CDR3 amino acids: CASTPTRPTNTGELFF. For the CDR3, the DNA is TGTGCCAGCACCCCGACACGACCTACGAACACCGGGGAGCTGTTTTTT.

This rearrangement joins TRBV6-5 to TRBJ2-7; D not certain. The germline V and J ends were trimmed by 0 bases and 2 bases, with 11 bases remaining between them. The germline V gene encodes CDR1 MNHEY and CDR2 SVGAGI. The CDR3 runs 15 residues. This chain's CDR3 is CASSYSASATYEQYF. The CDR3 nucleotides read TGTGCCAGCAGTTACTCAGCCAGCGCTACCTACGAGCAGTACTTC.

This clonotype has at least ten counts. The chain employs TRBV12-3 or TRBV12-4 and TRBJ1-6; the D gene is possibly TRBD1 (5 bases). Trimming pared 6 bases from V and 5 bases from J, leaving 17 bases between. The CDR3 spans 16 residues. The CDR3 sequence: CASRFGWQGHNSPLHF. CDR3 nucleotide sequence: TGTGCCAGCAGGTTCGGTTGGCAGGGCCATAATTCACCCCTCCACTTT.

The chain employs TRBV2 and TRBJ2-1; D gene ambiguous. In germline, CDR1 is SNHLY, CDR2 FYNNEI. The CDR3 is 13 amino acids. Between the trimmed V and J ends, which lost 6 bases and 4 bases, there was a span of 10 bases. The chain's CDR3 is CASRVQMYNEQFF. DNA for the CDR3: TGTGCCAGCAGGGTACAGATGTACAATGAGCAGTTCTTC. The entire variable domain, with the rest obtained from reference TRBV2 and TRBJ2-1, is as follows: EPEVTQTPSHQVTQMGQEVILRCVPISNHLYFYWYRQILGQKVEFLVSFYNNEISEKSEIFDDQFSVERPDGSNFTLKIRSTKLEDSAMYFCASRVQMYNEQFFGPGTRLTVL.

This chain links TRBV4-1 with TRBJ1-5; D not resolved. This CDR3 region has 15 residues. Trimming pared 5 bases from V and 0 bases from J, leaving 11 bases between. The germline V gene encodes CDR1 MGHRA and CDR2 YSYEKL. This CDR3 is CASSYSTNSNQPQHF. CDR3 DNA sequence: TGCGCCAGCAGCTACAGCACTAATAGCAATCAGCCCCAGCATTTT.

Only a few counts were recorded for this clonotype. CDR3 nucleotide sequence: TGTGCCAGCAGTGAACCGGGACAGGGGGCGTCTGAAGCTTTCTTT. Translated, it gives CASSEPGQGASEAFF. The chain employs TRBV6-1 and TRBJ1-1; 12 bases are shared with TRBD1. The ends lost 2 bases at V and 6 bases at J; junction bases unmatched: 4. The CDR3 is 15 amino acids. Germline V gives CDR1 MNHNS, CDR2 SASEGT.